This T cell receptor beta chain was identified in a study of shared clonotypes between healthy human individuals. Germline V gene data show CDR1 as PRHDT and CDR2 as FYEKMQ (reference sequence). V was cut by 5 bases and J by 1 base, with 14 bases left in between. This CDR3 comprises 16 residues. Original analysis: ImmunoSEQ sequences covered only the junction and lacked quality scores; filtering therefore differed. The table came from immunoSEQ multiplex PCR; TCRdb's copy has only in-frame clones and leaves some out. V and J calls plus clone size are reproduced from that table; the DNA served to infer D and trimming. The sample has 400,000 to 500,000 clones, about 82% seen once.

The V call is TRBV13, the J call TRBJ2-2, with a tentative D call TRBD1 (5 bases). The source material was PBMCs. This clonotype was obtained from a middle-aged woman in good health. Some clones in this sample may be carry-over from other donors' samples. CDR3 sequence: CASSVGARVNTGELFF. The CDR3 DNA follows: TGTGCCAGCAGCGTTGGGGCCAGGGTGAACACCGGGGAGCTGTTTTTT.